Listed below are T cell receptor beta chains from one sample, sequenced in a study of graft-versus-host responses after intestinal transplantation. No antigens are known for them. Clones were sequenced by immunoSEQ multiplex PCR, and TCRdb holds only the in-frame ones, with some missing. Among about 130,000 clones listed, approximately 90% were seen once. The starting material was unstimulated CD4+ T cells sorted from spleen or lymph node cells, obtained before intestinal transplant. Receptors originate from a human donor who received an intestinal transplant. Both conserved end residues are part of each CDR3. The D gene is left open where the match is weak. Some rows have no size entry. The others give once, few or many, or a class for an expanded clone.

j_call d_call clone_size v_call cdr3_aa cdr3_nt
TRBJ1-1 . . TRBV25-1 CASSGGYTEAFF TGTGCCAGCAGTGGGGGATACACTGAAGCTTTCTTT
TRBJ2-1 . . TRBV5-1 CASSLDLTGGPTFF TGCGCCAGCAGCTTGGACCTCACCGGGGGCCCGACGTTCTTC
TRBJ2-1 TRBD2 . TRBV4-2 CASSPPGGRGEQFF TGTGCCAGCAGCCCCCCGGGGGGGCGCGGTGAGCAGTTCTTC
TRBJ1-3 . few TRBV21-1 CASSKGQGTSGNTIYF TGTGCCAGCAGCAAAGGTCAGGGAACCTCTGGAAACACCATATATTTT
TRBJ2-7 TRBD2 few TRBV7-2 CASSPTTSGGSQYF TGTGCCAGCAGCCCAACGACTAGCGGGGGGAGTCAGTACTTC
TRBJ1-3 TRBD1 few TRBV5-4 CASSFGQGAGNTIYF TGTGCCAGCAGCTTCGGACAGGGGGCTGGAAACACCATATATTTT
TRBJ1-6 . . TRBV4-2 CASSQGGGGSYNSPLHF TGTGCCAGCAGCCAAGGTGGGGGTGGGTCCTATAATTCACCCCTCCACTTT
TRBJ2-5 . . TRBV12-5 CASGLGVPVETQYF TGTGCTAGTGGTTTGGGAGTACCCGTCGAGACCCAGTACTTC
TRBJ2-5 . . TRBV27 CASSLGETQYF TGTGCCAGCAGTTTAGGAGAGACCCAGTACTTC
TRBJ1-2 . . TRBV6-1 CASSQGNYGYTF TGTGCCAGCAGTCAAGGAAACTATGGCTACACCTTC
TRBJ2-3 . . TRBV11-2 CASSLGDTQYF TGTGCCAGCAGCCTCGGGGATACGCAGTATTTT
TRBJ2-2 . . TRBV18 CASSPGHENTGELFF TGTGCCAGCTCACCGGGACACGAGAACACCGGGGAGCTGTTTTTT
TRBJ1-3 . . TRBV29-1 CSADPGTGGNTIYF TGCAGCGCCGATCCCGGGACGGGCGGAAACACCATATATTTT
TRBJ1-5 . few TRBV5-4 CASSLDYNQPQHF TGTGCCAGCAGCTTGGATTACAATCAGCCCCAGCATTTT
TRBJ1-3 . . TRBV6-5 CASTITRDSGNTIYF TGTGCCAGCACCATCACCAGAGACTCTGGAAACACCATATATTTT
TRBJ1-2 TRBD1 . TRBV19 CASSIGTGVYGYTF TGTGCCAGTAGTATAGGGACAGGGGTCTATGGCTACACCTTC
TRBJ1-5 . . TRBV27 CATAPQFSNQPQHF TGTGCCACCGCCCCACAGTTTAGCAATCAGCCCCAGCATTTT
TRBJ2-5 . . TRBV2 CASSGGSSQETQYF TGTGCCAGCAGTGGCGGATCCTCCCAAGAGACCCAGTACTTC
TRBJ1-2 . once TRBV6-5 CASSSQGGIYGYTF TGTGCCAGCAGTTCACAGGGTGGGATCTATGGCTACACCTTC
TRBJ1-6 . . TRBV6-1 CASSVRGALNNSPLHF TGTGCCAGCAGTGTTAGGGGGGCCCTTAATAATTCACCCCTCCACTTT
TRBJ1-5 TRBD1 . TRBV7-2 CASSLDRGQPQHF TGTGCCAGCAGCTTAGACAGGGGGCAGCCCCAGCATTTT
TRBJ2-2 . once TRBV2 CAISRDANTGELFF TGTGCCATATCCCGGGACGCGAACACCGGGGAGCTGTTTTTT
TRBJ2-3 . . TRBV6-5 CASSSRIDGRTDTQYF TGTGCCAGCAGTTCCCGGATAGACGGCCGCACAGATACGCAGTATTTT
TRBJ2-7 . . TRBV18 CASSPSGSEQYF TGTGCCAGCTCACCATCTGGAAGCGAGCAGTACTTC
TRBJ1-1 TRBD1 once TRBV6-5 CASSYLAGGGDTEAFF TGTGCCAGCAGTTACCTGGCAGGGGGCGGGGACACTGAAGCTTTCTTT
TRBJ2-5 . . TRBV9 CASSVSSDRETQYF TGTGCCAGCAGCGTGTCATCGGATCGGGAGACCCAGTACTTC
TRBJ2-7 TRBD1 . TRBV7-9 CASSFWVQQGPYEQYF TGTGCCAGCAGCTTTTGGGTGCAACAGGGGCCCTACGAGCAGTACTTC
TRBJ2-2 TRBD1 . TRBV6-4 CASASWVGQGAGELFF TGTGCCAGCGCCTCCTGGGTGGGACAGGGCGCCGGGGAGCTGTTTTTT
TRBJ2-1 TRBD2 . TRBV19 CASSSLAGVNEQFF TGTGCCAGTAGTTCGCTAGCGGGGGTCAATGAGCAGTTCTTC
TRBJ2-5 TRBD2 . TRBV7-7 CASSPSGGGGQETQYF TGTGCCAGCAGCCCCTCGGGCGGGGGGGGCCAAGAGACCCAGTACTTC
TRBJ1-1 . few TRBV6-5 CASTIRRDTEAFF TGTGCCAGCACAATCCGGCGTGACACTGAAGCTTTCTTT
TRBJ2-5 . . TRBV11-3 CASSLVWAGHQETQYF TGTGCCAGCAGCTTAGTATGGGCAGGGCATCAAGAGACCCAGTACTTC
TRBJ2-2 . . TRBV5-6 CASSLSLTGELFF TGTGCCAGCAGCTTGAGCCTCACCGGGGAGCTGTTTTTT
TRBJ1-5 . few TRBV6-6 CASSRGDSNQPQHF TGTGCCAGCAGCCGGGGGGATAGCAATCAGCCCCAGCATTTT
TRBJ1-6 . . TRBV7-9 CASSFHLMDSPLHF TGTGCCAGCAGCTTCCACCTCATGGATTCACCCCTCCACTTT
TRBJ1-2 . . TRBV6-1 CASSPRTASYGYTF TGTGCCAGCAGCCCCCGGACAGCCAGCTATGGCTACACCTTC
TRBJ2-3 TRBD2 . TRBV5-1 CASSGGTSGGDTQYF TGCGCCAGCAGCGGTGGGACTAGCGGGGGAGATACGCAGTATTTT
TRBJ1-2 TRBD1 . TRBV19 CASSIGRTGYSYGYTF TGTGCCAGTAGTATAGGTCGGACAGGCTATTCCTATGGCTACACCTTC
TRBJ1-2 . . TRBV6-1 CASSEESGNYGYTF TGTGCCAGCAGTGAAGAATCAGGGAACTATGGCTACACCTTC
TRBJ1-2 . . TRBV5-6 CASSLTENYGYTF TGTGCCAGCAGCTTAACAGAAAACTATGGCTACACCTTC
TRBJ2-2 . . TRBV9 CASSVAQGNTGELFF TGTGCCAGCAGCGTAGCACAGGGGAACACCGGGGAGCTGTTTTTT
TRBJ1-4 TRBD1 . TRBV11-2 CASSLDHGGQDF TGTGCCAGCAGCTTAGATCACGGGGGACAGGATTTT
TRBJ2-3 TRBD2 . TRBV19 CASSWGGGADTQYF TGTGCCAGTAGTTGGGGCGGGGGGGCGGATACGCAGTATTTT
TRBJ1-6 . . TRBV2 CASSESGGPRSPLHF TGTGCCAGCAGTGAAAGCGGGGGTCCGAGGTCACCCCTCCACTTT
TRBJ1-2 . . TRBV5-5 CASSLVGDYGYTF TGTGCCAGCAGCTTGGTGGGAGACTATGGCTACACCTTC
TRBJ2-2 TRBD1 . TRBV5-1 CASSLTIPGGTGELFF TGCGCCAGCAGCTTGACGATCCCAGGGGGCACCGGGGAGCTGTTTTTT
TRBJ2-7 . . TRBV19 CASSNPGPSASEQYF TGTGCCAGTAGTAATCCGGGCCCAAGCGCAAGCGAGCAGTACTTC
TRBJ2-3 TRBD2 . TRBV5-1 CASSLDGTSGSTDTQYF TGCGCCAGCAGCTTGGACGGAACTAGCGGTAGCACAGATACGCAGTATTTT